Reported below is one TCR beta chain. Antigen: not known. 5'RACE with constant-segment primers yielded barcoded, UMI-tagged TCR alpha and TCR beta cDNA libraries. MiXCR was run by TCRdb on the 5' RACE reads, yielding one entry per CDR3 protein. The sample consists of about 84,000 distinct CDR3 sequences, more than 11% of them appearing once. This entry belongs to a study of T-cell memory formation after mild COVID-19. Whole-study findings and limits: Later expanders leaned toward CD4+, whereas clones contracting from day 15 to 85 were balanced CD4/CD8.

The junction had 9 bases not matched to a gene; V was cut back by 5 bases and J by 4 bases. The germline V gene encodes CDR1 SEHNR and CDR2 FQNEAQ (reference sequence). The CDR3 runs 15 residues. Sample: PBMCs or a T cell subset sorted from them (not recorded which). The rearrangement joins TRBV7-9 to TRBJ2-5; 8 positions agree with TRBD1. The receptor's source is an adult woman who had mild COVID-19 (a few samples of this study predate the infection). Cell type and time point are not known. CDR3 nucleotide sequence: TGTGCCAGCAGCCATAGGACAGGGCAGGTAGAGACCCAGTACTTC. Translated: CASSHRTGQVETQYF.